Below are 31 T cell receptor beta chains sequenced from a single sample in a study of blood T cell repertoires in COVID-19. TCRdb's copy holds only in-frame clones and misses some; the assay was immunoSEQ multiplex PCR. The table has 75,000 to 100,000 clones, around four fifths seen once; the top ten hold roughly a tenth. The material sequenced was peripheral blood. The receptor source for this set is a woman older than 75 with acute or convalescent COVID-19.

The rearrangement joins TRBV29-1 to TRBJ2-3, with 10 bases fitting TRBD1. Per germline, CDR1 SQVTM and CDR2 ANQGSEA. CDR3 length equals 12 residues. V gave up 7 bases and J gave up 3 bases; unmatched junction bases: 1. CDR3 nucleotides: TGCAGCGCGGGACAGGGGACAGATACGCAGTATTTT. Amino acids: CSAGQGTDTQYF.

This clone was counted a few times. The rearrangement uses TRBV5-1 and TRBJ2-5; D may be TRBD1 (5 bases). This CDR3 region has 15 residues. The V end was cut by 1 base, the J end by 1 base, with 11 bases between. Germline lookup yields CDR1 SGHRS and CDR2 YFSETQ. The CDR3 here is CASSLQGRLQETQYF. The CDR3 DNA reads as TGCGCCAGCAGCTTGCAGGGCAGACTCCAAGAGACCCAGTACTTC. The full variable domain, completed using reference TRBV5-1 and TRBJ2-5, is KAGVTQTPRYLIKTRGQQVTLSCSPISGHRSVSWYQQTPGQGLQFLFEYFSETQRNKGNFPGRFSGRQFSNSRSEMNVSTLELGDSALYLCASSLQGRLQETQYFGPGTRLLVL.

V usage is TRBV19 and J usage is TRBJ2-7; 8 bases match TRBD2. V was clipped by 5 bases and J by 4 bases; unmatched bases: 22. The CDR3 has 19 amino acids. Germline CDR1 LNHDA, CDR2 SQIVND (reference sequence). CDR3 amino acids: CASSGTGTPGTSGFYEQYF. DNA for the CDR3: TGTGCCAGTAGTGGAACCGGGACACCGGGCACTAGCGGCTTTTACGAGCAGTACTTC.

By frequency in the sample, this clone is medium-sized. This rearrangement joins TRBV5-6 to TRBJ2-7; D call uncertain. Trimming stripped 0 bases from V and 0 bases from J, with 7 bases between. The V gene's germline CDR1 is SGHDT and CDR2 YYEEEE. The CDR3 loop spans 14 amino acids. The DNA of the CDR3 is TGTGCCAGCAGCTTGGATTATAGCTCCTACGAGCAGTACTTC. Translating it yields CASSLDYSSYEQYF.

In the case of this clone: The junction does not match germline at one end; this may be a read error. V gene TRBV29-1 combines with J gene TRBJ1-2, with a possible D match to TRBD1 (5 bases). The CDR3 contains 13 residues. Germline CDR1 reads SQVTM; CDR2 reads ANQGSEA. The CDR3 region is CSVEERLGDGYTF. The CDR3 nucleotides are TGCAGCGTCGAAGAGAGACTAGGGGATGGCTACACCTTC.

This chain uses TRBV9 with TRBJ1-3; no definite D call. Deletions cut 2 bases from V and 0 bases from J, with 12 bases between. This CDR3 is built from 16 residues. Germline values: CDR1 SGDLS, CDR2 YYNGEE. In DNA, the CDR3 is TGTGCCAGCAGCGTCACGGTCGCGAGCTCTGGAAACACCATATATTTT. Its translation: CASSVTVASSGNTIYF.

This clone has more than one count but fewer than ten. This chain connects TRBV7-3 to TRBJ2-3; TRBD2 matches at 9 bases. CDR1 and CDR2 (germline): SGHTA, FQGTGA. The junction had 6 bases not matched to a gene; V was cut back by 0 bases and J by 5 bases. The CDR3 loop spans 16 amino acids. As DNA, the CDR3 is TGTGCCAGCAGCTTAACGTCAAGCGGGAGGTTAGATACGCAGTATTTT. Its translation is CASSLTSSGRLDTQYF.

The table lists this clone with a count of one. The chain combines TRBV7-6 with TRBJ2-5; 8 nucleotides line up with TRBD1. The CDR3 runs 15 residues. Trimming cost V 1 base and J 5 bases; bases outside gene matches: 6. Germline CDR1 SGHVS, CDR2 FNYEAQ. CDR3 amino acids: CASSLGTGSRETQYF. In nucleotides, the CDR3 is TGTGCCAGCAGCTTAGGGACAGGGTCGAGGGAGACCCAGTACTTC.

This clone was observed a single time. Here the CDR3 DNA reads TGTGCCAGCAGCGTGGGGCGGGGAAGAGGCACCGGGGAGCTGTTTTTT. It codes for CASSVGRGRGTGELFF. The chain is built from TRBV9 and TRBJ2-2; the D gene is possibly TRBD2 (6 bases). This CDR3 has 16 amino acids. CDR1 is SGDLS and CDR2 is YYNGEE in the germline V gene. Trimming left V 2 bases short and J 4 bases short, with 15 bases between.

This clone was detected only a few times. The chain employs TRBV5-6 and TRBJ2-1, with 9 bases fitting TRBD1. The CDR3 runs 14 residues. The V gene's germline CDR1 is SGHDT and CDR2 YYEEEE. J lost 6 bases, V lost 3 bases, and 4 bases had no gene match. CDR3: CASSYVTGGNEQFF. For the CDR3, the DNA is TGTGCCAGCAGCTACGTGACAGGGGGCAATGAGCAGTTCTTC.

The chain is built from TRBV9 and TRBJ2-3; the D is unclear. Germline loops: CDR1 SGDLS, CDR2 YYNGEE. This CDR3 has 15 residues. V lost 2 bases and J lost 1, with 11 bases in between. CDR3 amino acids: CASSVSTSGTDTQYF. CDR3 nucleotides: TGTGCCAGCAGCGTTAGCACCTCGGGCACAGATACGCAGTATTTT.

This clone was counted a single time. V is TRBV4-2 and J is TRBJ1-5; 7 nucleotides match TRBD1. The germline V gene has CDR1 LGHNA and CDR2 YNFKEQ. The CDR3 has 14 amino acids. V gave up 1 base and J gave up 6 bases; unmatched junction bases: 3. The chain's CDR3 is CASSQATGVQPQHF. CDR3 sequence (DNA): TGTGCCAGCAGCCAAGCTACAGGGGTTCAGCCCCAGCATTTT.

This chain joins TRBV6-2 or TRBV6-3 and TRBJ1-5; D call uncertain. V lost 5 bases and J 6 bases, leaving 11 bases between the germline ends. CDR1 and CDR2 (germline): MNHEY, SVGEGT. The CDR3 length is 13 residues. The CDR3 DNA reads TGTGCCAGCAGTGCCGGTTTGATTCAGCCCCAGCATTTT. Its protein product is CASSAGLIQPQHF.

By sample fraction, this clone is medium-sized. The chain joins TRBV7-3 to TRBJ2-2, with D possibly matching TRBD1 (6 bases). Trimming took 5 bases from V and 1 from J, leaving 8 bases between them. The length of the CDR3 is 14 residues. Germline V gene sequence: CDR1 SGHTA, CDR2 FQGTGA. CDR3 in amino acids: CASSVTGNTGELFF. In DNA form, the CDR3 reads TGTGCCAGCAGCGTGACAGGGAACACCGGGGAGCTGTTTTTT.

The J gene is TRBJ2-3, the V gene TRBV7-9, with D hard to call. The V and J ends lost 5 bases and 3 bases respectively, with 9 bases between them. This CDR3 comprises 13 residues. CDR1 is SEHNR, CDR2 FQNEAQ, per germline (reference sequence). The CDR3 here is CASSPSSTDTQYF. The CDR3 nucleotides read TGTGCCAGCAGCCCTTCTTCGACAGATACGCAGTATTTT.

The rearrangement uses TRBV7-6 and TRBJ1-1; D is unclear. V dropped 1 base and J dropped 2 bases, with 8 bases sitting between them. The CDR3 totals 14 residues. Germline V gene sequence: CDR1 SGHVS, CDR2 FNYEAQ. The CDR3 sequence is CASSLVTANTEAFF. CDR3 DNA: TGTGCCAGCAGCTTAGTTACAGCAAACACTGAAGCTTTCTTT.

The chain is built from TRBV2 and TRBJ2-7; TRBD1 agrees at 10 bases. Per germline, CDR1 SNHLY and CDR2 FYNNEI. Trimming at V came to 3 bases and at J to 1 base, leaving 3 bases not matched to a gene. The CDR3 length is 15 residues. Here the CDR3 reads CASSDLGQGSYEQYF. The CDR3 DNA reads as TGTGCCAGCAGTGATTTGGGACAGGGGTCCTACGAGCAGTACTTC. The entire variable domain, with the rest obtained from reference TRBV2 and TRBJ2-7, is as follows: EPEVTQTPSHQVTQMGQEVILRCVPISNHLYFYWYRQILGQKVEFLVSFYNNEISEKSEIFDDQFSVERPDGSNFTLKIRSTKLEDSAMYFCASSDLGQGSYEQYFGPGTRLTVT.

About this clone itself: In the same sample, other DNA sequences code for this CDR3. The chain uses TRBV7-9 and TRBJ2-7; the D is unclear. V lost 5 bases and J lost 0, with 11 bases in between. The CDR3 spans 14 residues. Germline V gene lookup returns CDR1 SEHNR and CDR2 FQNEAQ (reference sequence). CDR3 region: CASSLLGSSYEQYF. The CDR3 nucleotides are TGTGCCAGCAGCCTCCTCGGGTCCTCCTACGAGCAGTACTTC. Full variable domain (missing parts from reference TRBV7-9 and TRBJ2-7): DTGVSQNPRHKITKRGQNVTFRCDPISEHNRLYWYRQTLGQGPEFLTYFQNEAQLEKSRLLSDRFSAERPKGSFSTLEIQRTEQGDSAMYLCASSLLGSSYEQYFGPGTRLTVT.

The gene calls are TRBV5-6 and TRBJ1-4, with D tentatively TRBD1 (5 bases). Per the germline V gene, CDR1 is SGHDT and CDR2 is YYEEEE. The CDR3 consists of 15 residues. Trimming pared 0 bases from V and 5 bases from J, leaving 11 bases between. CDR3 sequence: CASSLVRKGNEKLFF. In nucleotides, the CDR3 is TGTGCCAGCAGCTTGGTCAGGAAGGGGAATGAAAAACTGTTTTTT. Combining the CDR3 with reference TRBV5-6 and TRBJ1-4 gives the whole variable domain DAGVTQSPTHLIKTRGQQVTLRCSPKSGHDTVSWYQQALGQGPQFIFQYYEEEERQRGNFPDRFSGHQFPNYSSELNVNALLLGDSALYLCASSLVRKGNEKLFFGSGTQLSVL.

The V gene is TRBV4-3, the J gene TRBJ2-5; 7 nucleotides agree with TRBD1. CDR1 is LGHNA and CDR2 is YSLEER in the germline V gene. CDR3 size: 13 residues. Unmatched junction bases numbered 10, after V lost 8 bases and J lost 7 bases. The DNA for the CDR3 is TGCGCCAGCGGACCCAGGGGGTCGGTGACCCAGTACTTC. This gives the protein CASGPRGSVTQYF.

The rearrangement joins TRBV7-9 to TRBJ2-5; the D gene is possibly TRBD1 (6 bases). Germline loops: CDR1 SEHNR, CDR2 FQNEAQ (reference sequence). V was trimmed by 7 bases and J by 0 bases, leaving 9 bases between them. CDR3 length: 13 amino acids. CDR3 in DNA: TGTGCCAGCATCAGGGGAAACCAAGAGACCCAGTACTTC. This translates into CASIRGNQETQYF.

The V call is TRBV5-1, the J call TRBJ2-7, with 7 bases lining up with TRBD1. The germline gives CDR1 SGHRS, CDR2 YFSETQ. The CDR3 covers 14 residues. V shed 4 bases, J shed 7 bases, and the junction held 11 bases outside the gene matches. In nucleotides, the CDR3 is TGCGCCAGCAGCCCTGGACAGGCCAGGGGGGAGCAGTACTTC. Its protein is CASSPGQARGEQYF.

The V gene is TRBV14, the J gene TRBJ2-1; TRBD2 agrees at 9 bases. Per germline, CDR1 SGHDN and CDR2 FVKESK. This CDR3 has 15 residues. Germline trimming cut 0 bases from V and 5 bases from J; bases unmatched to any gene: 2. CDR3 sequence reads: CASSQDSGRHNEQFF. CDR3 bases: TGTGCCAGCAGCCAAGATAGCGGGAGACACAATGAGCAGTTCTTC.

The chain has TRBV7-2 and TRBJ1-5, with unresolved D. The CDR3 runs 15 residues. Germline V gene data show CDR1 as SGHTA and CDR2 as FQGNSA. V was trimmed by 6 bases and J by 0 bases, leaving 12 bases between them. The CDR3: CASSSDKYSNQPQHF. In nucleotides, the CDR3 is TGTGCCAGCAGTTCCGACAAGTATAGCAATCAGCCCCAGCATTTT.

There are a few counts of this clone. This chain uses TRBV6-1 with TRBJ1-2; D perhaps matches TRBD1 (5 bases). V lost 2 bases to trimming and J lost 4 bases, with 17 bases between them. There are 16 residues in the CDR3. Germline values: CDR1 MNHNS, CDR2 SASEGT. This CDR3 reads CASSESEWGGRYGYTF. For the CDR3, the DNA is TGTGCCAGCAGTGAATCGGAATGGGGGGGTCGCTATGGCTACACCTTC.

The rearrangement uses TRBV28 and TRBJ2-3, with TRBD1 matching 9 bases. Germline CDR1 reads MDHEN; CDR2 reads SYDVKM. The CDR3 sequence is 15 residues long. V shed 6 bases and J 0 bases; nucleotides not matched to a gene: 4. CDR3 nucleotide sequence: TGTGCCAGCAGCTCCGGACAGGGGAGCACAGATACGCAGTATTTT. Amino acid sequence: CASSSGQGSTDTQYF.

V is TRBV5-4 and J is TRBJ1-3; D may be TRBD1 (6 bases). This CDR3 has 15 residues. Germline CDR1 is SGHNT and CDR2 is YYREEE (reference sequence). Deletions cut 3 bases from V and 4 bases from J, with 14 bases between. The CDR3 DNA sequence: TGTGCCAGCAGCTCAGGGGCCACTCCGGGAAACACCATATATTTT. Its translation is CASSSGATPGNTIYF.

The V gene is TRBV7-9, the J gene TRBJ2-1, with TRBD1 identical over 9 bases. J lost 7 bases, V lost 4 bases, and 8 bases had no gene match. This CDR3 has 15 amino acids. Per germline, CDR1 SEHNR and CDR2 FQNEAQ (reference sequence). CDR3 nucleotide sequence: TGTGCCAGCAGCTCCTCCAGGACAGGGGAAAATGAGCAGTTCTTC. It yields the protein CASSSSRTGENEQFF.

This clone was picked up one time. V usage is TRBV9 and J usage is TRBJ1-2; tentatively, D is TRBD1 (5 bases). CDR3 length equals 12 residues. Germline V gene sequence: CDR1 SGDLS, CDR2 YYNGEE. Trimming took off 0 bases at V and 8 bases at J, with 8 bases between the two ends. The CDR3 DNA reads as TGTGCCAGCAGCGTAGGTAGGGGCGGCTACACCTTC. It codes for CASSVGRGGYTF.

V gene TRBV6-2 or TRBV6-3 combines with J gene TRBJ2-1, with a possible D match to TRBD1 (5 bases). Germline loops: CDR1 MNHEY, CDR2 SVGEGT. V was trimmed by 2 bases and J by 3 bases, leaving 5 bases between them. The CDR3 has 13 amino acids. Written as DNA, the CDR3 is TGTGCCAGCAGTTACCAGGGCTACAATGAGCAGTTCTTC. Residues: CASSYQGYNEQFF.

This chain links TRBV4-3 with TRBJ1-1; D is unclear. V lost 0 bases and J lost 5, with 13 bases in between. This CDR3 has 15 amino acids. CDR1 is LGHNA, CDR2 YSLEER, per germline. The CDR3 reads CASSQDTMSRTEAFF. The DNA of the CDR3 is TGCGCCAGCAGCCAAGATACCATGAGCCGTACTGAAGCTTTCTTT.